This T cell receptor beta chain was sequenced during a study of regulatory T cells in long-lasting Graves disease. Whole-study context: It was over 5 years of antithyroid drugs, with positive TSH receptor antibodies, that meant persistent Graves' disease.

This CDR3 comprises 14 residues. Germline lookup yields CDR1 SGHKS and CDR2 YYEKEE (reference sequence). V gave up 3 bases and J gave up 3 bases, with 12 bases separating them. Time point: persistent/refractory GD, antithyroid drugs over 5 years with positive TRAb. Construction of the TCR library relied on RNA isolated from PBMCs. Assembly of TCR beta libraries relied on iRepertoire HTBI primers together with Arm-PCR of CDR3 regions. One entry per CDR3 protein results from TCRdb running MiXCR on the multiplex PCR reads. The profile covers around 450,000 distinct CDR3 sequences, with roughly 21% appearing a single time and 6.5% to 9% taken by the ten largest. Many counts were recorded for this clonotype.

The clonotype was recovered from a female donor with Graves disease. The rearrangement links TRBV5-5 to TRBJ2-5; D perhaps matches TRBD2 (6 bases). The sample consisted of peripheral blood mononuclear cells (PBMCs), taken when the disease was refractory, from a patient treated with antithyroid drugs. The CDR3 protein is CASSWSGEEETQYF. The CDR3 bases are TGTGCCAGCAGCTGGTCGGGGGAGGAAGAGACCCAGTACTTC.